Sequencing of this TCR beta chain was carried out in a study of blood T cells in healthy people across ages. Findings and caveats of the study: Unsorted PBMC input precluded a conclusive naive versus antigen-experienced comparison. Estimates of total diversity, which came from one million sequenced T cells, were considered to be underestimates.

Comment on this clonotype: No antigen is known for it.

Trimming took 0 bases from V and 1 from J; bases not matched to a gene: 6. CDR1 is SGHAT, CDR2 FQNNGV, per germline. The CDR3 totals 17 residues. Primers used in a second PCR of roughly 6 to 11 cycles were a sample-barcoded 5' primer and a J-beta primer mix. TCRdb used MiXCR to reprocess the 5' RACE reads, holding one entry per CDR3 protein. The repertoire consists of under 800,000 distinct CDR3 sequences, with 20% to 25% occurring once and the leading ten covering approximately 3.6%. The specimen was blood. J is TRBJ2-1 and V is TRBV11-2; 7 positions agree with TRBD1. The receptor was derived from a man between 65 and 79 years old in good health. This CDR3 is CASSLDVLQGSYNEQFF. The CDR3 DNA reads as TGTGCCAGCAGCTTAGACGTTCTACAGGGGTCCTACAATGAGCAGTTCTTC.